These 12 T cell receptor beta chains originate from one sample sequenced in a study of cytomegalovirus exposure and HLA in healthy donors. The PCR made use of 60 Vbeta and 13 Jbeta primers. TCRdb keeps only in-frame clones here, not all; method: immunoSEQ multiplex PCR. The top ten hold about 6.4% of the sample, which has 150,000 or so clones, 75% to 80% seen once. The sample comprised PBMCs. Receptor source: a man aged 35 to 55 in good health and CMV-seropositive.

The chain carries TRBV19 and TRBJ1-1; 10 bases match TRBD1. Losses at the gene ends were 11 bases for V and 6 bases for J; bases not matched to a gene: 15. The CDR3 covers 15 residues. CDR1 LNHDA and CDR2 SQIVND come from the germline V gene (reference sequence). CDR3 DNA sequence: TGTGCCGCGACGCCGGGACAGGGGAGAGTCGCTGAAGCTTTCTTT. Protein product: CAATPGQGRVAEAFF.

The chain carries TRBV30 and TRBJ2-1; D perhaps matches TRBD1 (6 bases). The germline V gene has CDR1 GTSNPN and CDR2 SVGIG (reference sequence). The CDR3 length is 16 residues. V was pared by 2 bases and J by 0 bases, with 14 bases between. This CDR3 reads CAWSSTRGRSYNEQFF. The DNA of the CDR3 is TGTGCCTGGAGTTCTACCAGGGGACGCTCCTACAATGAGCAGTTCTTC.

The chain carries TRBV19 and TRBJ1-5, with a possible D match to TRBD1 (6 bases). The CDR3 has 14 residues. Germline V gives CDR1 LNHDA, CDR2 SQIVND (reference sequence). V gave up 6 bases and J gave up 4 bases, with 13 bases separating them. The CDR3: CASRWGQVNQPQHF. In DNA form, the CDR3 reads TGTGCCAGTAGATGGGGACAAGTGAATCAGCCCCAGCATTTT.

The chain couples TRBV7-7 to TRBJ2-5, with TRBD2 identical over 7 bases. V dropped 5 bases and J dropped 4; count of bases not matched to a gene: 10. Germline CDR1 is SSHAT and CDR2 is FNYEAQ (reference sequence). The CDR3 spans 15 residues. As DNA, the CDR3 is TGTGCCAGCAGCACGGGAGGAATGGGAGTAGAGACCCAGTACTTC. Residues: CASSTGGMGVETQYF.

The chain carries TRBV4-1 and TRBJ2-1; D may be TRBD2 (5 bases). The germline CDR1 and CDR2 sequences are MGHRA and YSYEKL. Trimming cost V 2 bases and J 1 base, with 9 bases left between them. The length of the CDR3 is 15 residues. The chain's CDR3 is CASSQFRGSYNEQFF. The CDR3 nucleotides read TGCGCCAGCAGCCAATTCCGGGGATCCTACAATGAGCAGTTCTTC.

This chain uses TRBV9 with TRBJ2-5, with D possibly matching TRBD1 (6 bases). The better agreement between TRBJ2-7 and the DNA end casts doubt on the J call. The CDR3 has 15 residues. Germline-derived CDR1 and CDR2 are SGDLS and YYNGEE. As DNA, the CDR3 is TGTGCCAGCAGCGCAGGGGTTGGGGTCAGGAGCGAGCAGTACTTC. Its translation is CASSAGVGVRSEQYF.

The V and J genes are TRBV6-6 and TRBJ1-1, with D possibly being TRBD1 (5 bases). The CDR3 spans 15 residues. Germline CDR1 is MNHNY and CDR2 is SVGAGI (reference sequence). V gave up 2 bases and J gave up 6 bases, with 16 bases separating them. Written as DNA, the CDR3 is TGTGCCAGCAGTTACCCGGGGGTAAGGGGCTCTGAAGCTTTCTTT. Translated, it gives CASSYPGVRGSEAFF.

This chain joins TRBV6-1 and TRBJ2-7, with D tentatively TRBD1 (6 bases). V was pared by 6 bases and J by 2 bases, with 14 bases between. The germline V gene encodes CDR1 MNHNS and CDR2 SASEGT. This CDR3 region has 14 residues. DNA of the CDR3: TGTGCCAGCAGCTTGACAGGAACACCCTACGAGCAGTACTTC. It encodes CASSLTGTPYEQYF.

The V gene is TRBV6-1, the J gene TRBJ2-7; no clear D. Germline CDR1 reads MNHNS; CDR2 reads SASEGT. The CDR3 length is 11 residues. V shed 6 bases and J shed 2 bases, with 5 bases lying between them. CDR3 DNA sequence: TGTGCCAGCAGCCATCCCTACGAGCAGTACTTC. It encodes CASSHPYEQYF.

This chain joins TRBV6-5 and TRBJ1-2, with D maybe TRBD1 (5 bases). Looked up from germline, CDR1 is MNHEY and CDR2 is SVGAGI. The ends were cut back, 0 bases at V and 5 bases at J, with 10 bases in the middle. There are 14 residues in the CDR3. In DNA form, the CDR3 reads TGTGCCAGCAGTTACTCGGGGGGGAAATATGGCTACACCTTC. Encoded protein: CASSYSGGKYGYTF.

The CDR3 loop is CASSRGQGKEKLFF. The CDR3 DNA reads as TGCGCCAGCAGCCGAGGACAGGGAAAAGAAAAACTGTTTTTT. The chain recombines TRBV4-1 with TRBJ1-4, with 8 bases aligning to TRBD1. The CDR3 has 14 residues. The V gene's germline CDR1 is MGHRA and CDR2 YSYEKL. After removal of 4 bases from V and 8 bases from J, the junction contained 6 bases not matched to a gene.

The chain combines TRBV28 with TRBJ2-1; 9 bases are a match to TRBD2. Trimming took 3 bases from V and 7 from J; bases not matched to a gene: 7. Germline V gives CDR1 MDHEN, CDR2 SYDVKM. The CDR3 sequence is 15 residues long. For the CDR3, the DNA is TGTGCCAGCAGTTTGGTGGCGGGAGGGCGGAATGAGCAGTTCTTC. Its translation: CASSLVAGGRNEQFF.